One and the same sample provided the 7 T cell receptor beta chains below, sequenced in a study of response to subunit inactivated influenza vaccine. In TCRdb, the RT-PCR reads were re-called with MiXCR into one record per CDR3 protein. The table lists some 500,000 distinct CDR3 sequences, 25% of them singletons. Here the sequenced sample was CD4+ T cells sorted from PBMCs, taken 4 to 6 days after vaccination. The source of these receptors is a man in his fifties who received an inactivated influenza vaccine.

The chain has TRBV7-3 and TRBJ1-6; 7 nucleotides agree with TRBD1. The CDR3 totals 14 residues. With V trimmed by 2 bases and J by 7 bases, 2 bases remained unmatched. Germline CDR1 reads SGHTA; CDR2 reads FQGTGA. The CDR3 protein is CASSLGDSNSPLHF. The CDR3 DNA follows: TGTGCCAGCAGCTTAGGGGACAGCAATTCACCCCTCCACTTT.

This chain joins TRBV6-1 and TRBJ1-5; unclear D gene. This CDR3 is 12 amino acids long. Germline assignment: CDR1 MNHNS and CDR2 SASEGT. Trimming left V 3 bases short and J 7 bases short, with 7 bases between. The CDR3 reads CASSERAQPQHF. The CDR3 DNA follows: TGTGCCAGCAGTGAGAGAGCCCAGCCCCAGCATTTT.

This clonotype has more than one count but fewer than ten. The V call is TRBV7-9, the J call TRBJ2-1; D tentatively reads TRBD1 or TRBD2 (5 bases each). The CDR3 consists of 16 residues. Germline assignment: CDR1 SEHNR and CDR2 FQNEAQ (reference sequence). Deletions cut 3 bases from V and 5 bases from J, with 17 bases between. CDR3 in amino acids: CASSFGSGTGNNEQFF. CDR3 in DNA: TGTGCCAGCAGCTTCGGATCGGGGACGGGGAACAATGAGCAGTTCTTC. Filled out from reference TRBV7-9 and TRBJ2-1, the complete variable domain reads DTGVSQNPRHKITKRGQNVTFRCDPISEHNRLYWYRQTLGQGPEFLTYFQNEAQLEKSRLLSDRFSAERPKGSFSTLEIQRTEQGDSAMYLCASSFGSGTGNNEQFFGPGTRLTVL.

This clonotype was seen a few times. This chain connects TRBV12-3 or TRBV12-4 to TRBJ2-7; D remains ambiguous. V was pared by 2 bases and J by 8 bases, with 10 bases between. This CDR3 is built from 12 residues. In DNA form, the CDR3 reads TGTGCCAGCAGTTTAACCTCGGGCCAGCAGTACTTC. This codes for CASSLTSGQQYF.

The gene calls are TRBV13 and TRBJ2-3, with 7 bases lining up with TRBD2. Germline CDR1 and CDR2: PRHDT and FYEKMQ (reference sequence). Trimming took 5 bases from V and 4 from J; bases not matched to a gene: 6. CDR3 size: 14 residues. CDR3 in DNA: TGTGCCAGCAGCCACGGGACTATTTCAGATACGCAGTATTTT. It is translated as CASSHGTISDTQYF.

The chain recombines TRBV12-3 or TRBV12-4 with TRBJ2-4; D is undetermined. The V end lost 7 bases, the J end lost 5 bases, and 12 bases lay between the germline ends. CDR3 size: 13 residues. CDR3 bases: TGTGCCAGCACCCCGTCTGGGGAAAACATTCAGTACTTC. Residues: CASTPSGENIQYF.

The CDR3 loop reads CASSLPGQPNTGELFF. The CDR3 nucleotides are TGTGCCAGCAGCCTACCGGGACAACCTAACACCGGGGAGCTGTTTTTT. This rearrangement joins TRBV7-9 to TRBJ2-2; D is perhaps TRBD1 (6 bases). CDR1 SEHNR and CDR2 FQNEAQ come from the germline V gene (reference sequence). V was trimmed by 5 bases and J by 2 bases, leaving 15 bases between them. CDR3 length: 16 residues.